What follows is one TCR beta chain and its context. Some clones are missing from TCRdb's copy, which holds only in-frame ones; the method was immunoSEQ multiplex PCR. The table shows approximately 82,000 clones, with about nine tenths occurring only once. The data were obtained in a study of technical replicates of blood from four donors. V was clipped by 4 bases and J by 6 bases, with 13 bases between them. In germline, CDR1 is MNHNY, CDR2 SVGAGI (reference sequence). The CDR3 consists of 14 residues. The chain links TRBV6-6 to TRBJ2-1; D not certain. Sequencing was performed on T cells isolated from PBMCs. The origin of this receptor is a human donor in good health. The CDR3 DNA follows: TGTGCCAGCAGTTCGTTACGGGTCGGCAATGAGCAGTTCTTC. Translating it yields CASSSLRVGNEQFF.